The T cell receptor beta chain described here comes from a study of cytomegalovirus exposure and HLA in healthy donors. Study overall: When 350 to 500 donors were genotyped, about 86% of them were found to fall in the Caucasian-associated ancestry cluster. Study-level findings and limits: It was taken for granted in presence/absence analyses that sequencing depth across donors was roughly uniform. In vitro assays verified that a few CMV-associated chains recognized CMV antigens specifically.

The table lists this clone with a count of one. Antigen specificity is unknown. The PCR had 60 Vbeta and 13 Jbeta primers. Libraries were prepared by immunoSEQ multiplex PCR; TCRdb keeps only in-frame clonotypes and omits some of them. The sample shows approximately 140,000 clones, more than 70% of them seen only once. The length of the CDR3 is 14 residues. The germline CDR1 and CDR2 sequences are SGHTA and FQGNSA. J lost 1 base, V lost 3 bases, and 2 bases had no gene match. The J gene is TRBJ2-7, the V gene TRBV7-2, with 8 bases fitting TRBD1. The source of this sequence is a woman in her 50s in good health and CMV-seronegative. Material: PBMCs. The CDR3: CASSFRTGSYEQYF. CDR3 in DNA: TGTGCCAGCAGCTTCAGGACAGGGTCCTACGAGCAGTACTTC.